These 7 T cell receptor beta chains share one sample of origin, sequenced in a study of cytomegalovirus exposure and HLA in healthy donors. Primers included in the PCR were 60 Vbeta and 13 Jbeta primers. Method: immunoSEQ multiplex PCR; TCRdb's copy keeps in-frame clones and lacks some. The data show over 130,000 clones, approximately 80% seen once. Sample: PBMCs. The receptors shown here come from a man in his forties in good health and CMV-seronegative.

The chain has TRBV19 and TRBJ1-6; maybe TRBD1 (6 bases). The germline V gene has CDR1 LNHDA and CDR2 SQIVND (reference sequence). The CDR3 has 12 amino acids. CDR3 residues: CAPTGSNSPLHF. DNA for the CDR3: TGTGCGCCAACAGGGTCTAATTCACCCCTCCACTTT.

A note on this clone: At one of its ends the junction is not consistent with the germline gene, which may arise from a read error. The chain employs TRBV7-9 and TRBJ2-7; 8 bases map to TRBD2. There are 16 residues in the CDR3. Per the germline V gene, CDR1 is SEHNR and CDR2 is FQNEAQ (reference sequence). Here the CDR3 reads CSSTSYESGSSYEQYF. The CDR3 region has the DNA TGTTCCAGCACCTCCTATGAGAGCGGGAGCTCCTACGAGCAGTACTTC.

The gene calls are TRBV5-1 and TRBJ2-2; 9 bases align to TRBD2. Germline values: CDR1 SGHRS, CDR2 YFSETQ. V lost 0 bases to trimming and J lost 4 bases; unmatched junction nucleotides: 13. There are 19 residues in the CDR3. The CDR3: CASSLVPTSGFTGTGELFF. CDR3 nucleotides: TGCGCCAGCAGCTTGGTCCCGACTAGCGGTTTTACGGGCACCGGGGAGCTGTTTTTT.

This clone was counted a single time. The CDR3 loop reads CASMISVATDTQYF. The CDR3 region has the DNA TGCGCCAGCATGATCTCGGTAGCAACAGATACGCAGTATTTT. This chain connects TRBV5-1 to TRBJ2-3; no definite D call. Germline values: CDR1 SGHRS, CDR2 YFSETQ. V dropped 6 bases and J dropped 3 bases, with 14 bases sitting between them. The CDR3 runs to 14 residues.

CDR3 amino acids: CASSPWTSGRVDTQYF. The CDR3 DNA reads TGTGCCAGCAGCCCCTGGACTAGCGGTCGAGTTGATACGCAGTATTTT. J is TRBJ2-3 and V is TRBV7-8; TRBD2 matches at 10 bases. The germline gives CDR1 SGHVS, CDR2 FQNEAQ. This CDR3 has 16 amino acids. The V segment lost 5 bases and the J segment 6 bases; nucleotides outside the gene matches: 11.

The chain employs TRBV4-1 and TRBJ1-1; the match to TRBD1 covers 7 bases. The ends lost 1 base at V and 3 bases at J; junction bases unmatched: 2. Germline CDR1 is MGHRA and CDR2 is YSYEKL. The CDR3 totals 14 residues. The DNA for the CDR3 is TGCGCCAGCAGCCAAGCAGGGGGTGACACTGAAGCTTTCTTT. The encoded protein is CASSQAGGDTEAFF.

V usage is TRBV6-5 and J usage is TRBJ2-2, with D unresolved. The CDR3 covers 14 residues. The germline CDR1 and CDR2 sequences are MNHEY and SVGAGI. The V end lost 5 bases, the J end lost 1 base, and 8 bases lay between the germline ends. The CDR3 nucleotides read TGTGCCAGCAGTCCCTACCAGAACACCGGGGAGCTGTTTTTT. It codes for CASSPYQNTGELFF.